This T cell receptor (beta chain) was recovered during a study of Ad26.COV2.S vaccination and SARS-CoV-2 variants. Study details: Intramuscular Ad26.COV2.S doses were given once or twice, 56 days apart. Study-wide points: Reportedly, spike-specific CD8+ and CD4+ T cell responses achieved substantial breadth once vaccination had taken place.

Details on this clone: Its antigen is not identified.

Documented treatment: around 19 received Ad26.COV2.S at low or high dose, single or two shots; a few received placebo; per-sample allocation not given. Sample collection was performed on day 63 after the first vaccine or placebo injection. Trimming removed 1 base at V and 7 bases at J, with 8 bases between. CDR1 is SGHRS and CDR2 is YFSETQ in the germline V gene. The CDR3 is 13 residues long. TCRdb keeps only in-frame clones here, not all; method: immunoSEQ multiplex PCR. This table has approximately 360,000 clones, 80% to 90% appearing once. The chain combines TRBV5-1 with TRBJ2-2, with a possible D match to TRBD2 (5 bases). This TCR derives from a person between 18 and 65 years old who received the Ad26.COV2.S COVID-19 vaccine or a placebo. The specimen was peripheral blood, collected in a trial of Ad26.COV2.S vaccine versus placebo. Here the CDR3 DNA reads TGCGCCAGCAGCTTGATTGAGGGCGGGGAGCTGTTTTTT. It encodes CASSLIEGGELFF.